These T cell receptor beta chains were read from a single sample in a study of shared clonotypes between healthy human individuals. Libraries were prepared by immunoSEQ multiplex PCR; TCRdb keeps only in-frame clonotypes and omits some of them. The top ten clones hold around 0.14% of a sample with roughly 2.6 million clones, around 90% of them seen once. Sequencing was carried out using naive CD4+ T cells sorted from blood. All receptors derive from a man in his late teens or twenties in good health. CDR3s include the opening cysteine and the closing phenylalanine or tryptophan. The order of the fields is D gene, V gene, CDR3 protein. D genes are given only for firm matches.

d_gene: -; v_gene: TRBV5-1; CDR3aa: CASAYGGASGNEQFF
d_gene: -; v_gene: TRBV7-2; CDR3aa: CASSLGVRETQYF
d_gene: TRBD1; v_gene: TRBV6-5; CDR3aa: CASSPGTGVRSPLHF
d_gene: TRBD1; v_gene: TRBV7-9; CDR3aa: CASSFGTGRTLHF
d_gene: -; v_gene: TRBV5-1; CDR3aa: CASSLDRRGQETQYF
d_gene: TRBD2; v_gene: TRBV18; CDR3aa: CASSPAGVNEQFF
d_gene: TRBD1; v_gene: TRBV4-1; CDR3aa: CASSRTGLGQETQYF
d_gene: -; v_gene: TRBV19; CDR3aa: CATGLGLLVYF
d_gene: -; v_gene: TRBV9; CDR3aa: CASSVLGALNTEAFF
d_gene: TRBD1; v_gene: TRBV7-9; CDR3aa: CASSPRQGSGNTIYF
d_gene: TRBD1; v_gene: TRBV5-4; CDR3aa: CASSHWDRINYGYTF
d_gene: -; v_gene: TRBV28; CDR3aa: CASKAGPGYGYTF
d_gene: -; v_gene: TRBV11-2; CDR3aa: CASSLEVGGTNYNEQFF
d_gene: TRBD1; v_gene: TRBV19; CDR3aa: CASRSIPPGQGASQPQHF
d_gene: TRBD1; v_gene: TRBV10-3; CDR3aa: CAISERGQSTDTQYF
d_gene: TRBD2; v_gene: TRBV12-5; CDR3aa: CASGLVLAGVAGELFF
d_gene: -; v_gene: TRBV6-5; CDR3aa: CASSYTEATEAFF
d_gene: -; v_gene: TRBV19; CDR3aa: CASSIAGSISSYEQYF
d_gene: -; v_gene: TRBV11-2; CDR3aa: CASSLGVKNTEAFF
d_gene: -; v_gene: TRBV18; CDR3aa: CASSPNPQGPYEQYF
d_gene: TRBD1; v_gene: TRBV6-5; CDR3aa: CASSNTGDPLYEQYF
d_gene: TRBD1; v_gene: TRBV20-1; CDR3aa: CSAILGQGKFF
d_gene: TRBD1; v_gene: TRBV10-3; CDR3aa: CATGTGEGDQYF
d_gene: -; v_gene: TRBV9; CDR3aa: CASSGRQDRNTEAFF
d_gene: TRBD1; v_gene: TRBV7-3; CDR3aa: CASSVGQGLGETQYF
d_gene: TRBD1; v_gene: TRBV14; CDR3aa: CASSQTGGSYNSPLHF
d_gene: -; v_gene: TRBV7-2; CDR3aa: CASSLRGAGGSYNEQFF
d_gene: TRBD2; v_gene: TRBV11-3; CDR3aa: CASSLDWTRGLHEQFF
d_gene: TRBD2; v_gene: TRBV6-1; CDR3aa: CASSAGRDSFSGANVLTF
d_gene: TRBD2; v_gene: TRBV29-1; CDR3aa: CSSSGGPDTQYF
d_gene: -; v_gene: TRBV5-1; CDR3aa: CASSLASGGRSSYEQYF
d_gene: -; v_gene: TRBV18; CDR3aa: CASSPARGGKKETQYF
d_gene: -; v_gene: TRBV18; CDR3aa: CASSPTGISGNTIYF
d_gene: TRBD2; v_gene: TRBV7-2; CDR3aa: CASSSGLAGGELFF
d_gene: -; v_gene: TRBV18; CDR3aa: CASSPGLTGELFF
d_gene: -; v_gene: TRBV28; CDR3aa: CASRPGGRRDTEAFF
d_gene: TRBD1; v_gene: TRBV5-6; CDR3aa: CASSGGTGNSPLHF
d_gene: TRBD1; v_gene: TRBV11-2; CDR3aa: CASSLGTGGTDTQYF
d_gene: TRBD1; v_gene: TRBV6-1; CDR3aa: CASSDRAGDSPYEQYF
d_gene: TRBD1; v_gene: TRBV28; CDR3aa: CASSLLQGGGQGNNSPLHF
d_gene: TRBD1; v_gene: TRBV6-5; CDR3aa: CASSTWTGNHGYTF
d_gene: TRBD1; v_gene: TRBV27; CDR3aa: CASSPQGATNEKLFF
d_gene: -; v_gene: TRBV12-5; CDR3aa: CASGLVSLREESNQPQHF
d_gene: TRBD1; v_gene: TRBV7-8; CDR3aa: CASSLVGTGGHEQYF
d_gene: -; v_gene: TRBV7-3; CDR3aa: CASSLGGGPYEAFF
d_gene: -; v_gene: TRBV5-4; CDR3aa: CASSLGAAYYGYTF
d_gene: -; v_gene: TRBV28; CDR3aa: CASRPQGGSNQPQHF
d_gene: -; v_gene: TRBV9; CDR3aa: CASSVYGGNTEAFF
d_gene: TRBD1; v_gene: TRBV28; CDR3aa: CASSLRQGQAFF
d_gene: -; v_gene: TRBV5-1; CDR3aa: CASSLGESSGNTIYF
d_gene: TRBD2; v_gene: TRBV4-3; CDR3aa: CASSRDLAGGETQYF
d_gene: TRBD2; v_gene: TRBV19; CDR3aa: CASRTSGSSDTQYF
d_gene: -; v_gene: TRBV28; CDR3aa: CASSLSKGALLYSNQPQHF
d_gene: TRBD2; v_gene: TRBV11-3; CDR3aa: CASSQGAGLAEETQYF
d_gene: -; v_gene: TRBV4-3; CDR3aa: CASSQDRGKTDTQYF
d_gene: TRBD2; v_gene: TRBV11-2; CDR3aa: CASSLRSGGNTDTQYF
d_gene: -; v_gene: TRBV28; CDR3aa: CASSLGGTNEQYF
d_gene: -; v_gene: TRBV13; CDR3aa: CASSWDGSHEQYF
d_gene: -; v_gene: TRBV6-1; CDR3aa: CASSDRFSANYGYTF